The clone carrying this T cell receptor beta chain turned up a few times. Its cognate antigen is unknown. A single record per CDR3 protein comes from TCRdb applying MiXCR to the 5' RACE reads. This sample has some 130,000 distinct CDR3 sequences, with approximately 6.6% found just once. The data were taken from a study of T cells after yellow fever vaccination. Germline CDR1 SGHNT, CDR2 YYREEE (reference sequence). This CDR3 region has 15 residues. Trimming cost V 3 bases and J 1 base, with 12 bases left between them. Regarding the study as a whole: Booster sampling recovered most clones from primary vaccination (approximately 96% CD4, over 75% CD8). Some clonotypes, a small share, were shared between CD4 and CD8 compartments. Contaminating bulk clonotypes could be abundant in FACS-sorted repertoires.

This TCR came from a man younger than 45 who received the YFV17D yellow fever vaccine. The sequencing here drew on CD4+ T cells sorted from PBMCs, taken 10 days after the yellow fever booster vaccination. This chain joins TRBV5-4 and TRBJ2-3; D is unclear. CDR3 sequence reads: CASSSSARGTDTQYF. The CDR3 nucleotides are TGTGCCAGCAGCTCATCTGCACGGGGCACAGATACGCAGTATTTT.